This entry concerns a single T cell receptor (beta chain). The data were taken from a study of blood T cell repertoires in COVID-19. Produced via immunoSEQ multiplex PCR; TCRdb's table is partial and in-frame only. In the table there are 250,000 to 300,000 clones, about 90% of which are singletons. The CDR3 is 16 residues long. J was trimmed by 5 bases and V by 4 bases; bases with no gene match: 8. Germline lookup yields CDR1 PRHDT and CDR2 FYEKMQ (reference sequence). The sample was peripheral blood. The receptor's source is a woman aged 45-59 years with COVID-19, enrolled during active disease. The V call is TRBV13, the J call TRBJ2-5; the match to TRBD1 covers 12 bases. CDR3 region: CASSSIAGQGAETQYF. The CDR3 DNA sequence: TGTGCCAGCAGCTCCATAGCGGGACAGGGGGCGGAGACCCAGTACTTC.